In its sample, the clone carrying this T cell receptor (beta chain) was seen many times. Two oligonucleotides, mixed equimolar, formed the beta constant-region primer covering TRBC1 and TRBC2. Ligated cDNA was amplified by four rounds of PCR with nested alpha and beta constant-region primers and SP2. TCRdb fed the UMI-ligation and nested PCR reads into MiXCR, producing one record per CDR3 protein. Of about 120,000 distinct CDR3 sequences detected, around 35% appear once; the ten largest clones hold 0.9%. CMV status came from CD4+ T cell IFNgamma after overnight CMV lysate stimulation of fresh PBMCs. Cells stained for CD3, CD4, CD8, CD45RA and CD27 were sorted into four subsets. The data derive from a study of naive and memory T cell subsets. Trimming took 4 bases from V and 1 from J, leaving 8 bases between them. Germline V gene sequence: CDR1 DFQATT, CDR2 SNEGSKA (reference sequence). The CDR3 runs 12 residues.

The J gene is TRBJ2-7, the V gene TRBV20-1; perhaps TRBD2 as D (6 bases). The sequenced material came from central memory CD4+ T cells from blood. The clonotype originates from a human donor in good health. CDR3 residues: CSAIGGSYEQYF. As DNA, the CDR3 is TGCAGTGCTATTGGGGGGTCCTACGAGCAGTACTTC.